Included here is one T cell receptor (beta chain) sequence, with context. Seattle's enrolled individuals joined amid active infection and were then monitored longitudinally. The data belong to a study of blood T cell repertoires in COVID-19. At the level of the study: There were acute and convalescent COVID-19 samples, and they came from the United States, Italy and Spain. T cells, B-cell-depleted T cells, or PBMCs supplied cDNA or gDNA.

Original data processing: Estimation of nucleated cell counts was performed using reference gene primer amplification. Data came from immunoSEQ multiplex PCR; TCRdb stores just in-frame clones and leaves some out. The DNA was the basis for D and trimming; V, J and clone size are from that table. The sample carries 250,000 to 400,000 clones, more than 70% recorded once. Germline CDR1 is SGDLS and CDR2 is YYNGEE. V lost 0 bases and J lost 7, with 8 bases in between. CDR3 length: 12 amino acids. This clonotype originated in a woman in her twenties or thirties with COVID-19, enrolled during active disease. Sequenced: peripheral blood. The rearrangement uses TRBV9 and TRBJ2-7; D may be TRBD2 (6 bases). The CDR3 sequence: CASSVGAGEQYF. The CDR3, as DNA: TGTGCCAGCAGCGTAGGTGCGGGGGAGCAGTACTTC.